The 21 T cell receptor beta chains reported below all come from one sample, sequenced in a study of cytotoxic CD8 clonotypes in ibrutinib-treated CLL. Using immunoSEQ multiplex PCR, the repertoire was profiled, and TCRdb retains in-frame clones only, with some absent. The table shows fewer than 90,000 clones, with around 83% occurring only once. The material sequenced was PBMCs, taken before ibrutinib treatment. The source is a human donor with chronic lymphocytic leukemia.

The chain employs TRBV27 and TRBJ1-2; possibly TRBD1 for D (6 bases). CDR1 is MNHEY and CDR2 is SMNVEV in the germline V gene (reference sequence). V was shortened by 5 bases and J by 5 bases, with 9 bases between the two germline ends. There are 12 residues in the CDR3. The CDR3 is CASSEQGYGYTF. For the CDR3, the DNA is TGTGCCAGCAGTGAACAGGGATATGGCTACACCTTC.

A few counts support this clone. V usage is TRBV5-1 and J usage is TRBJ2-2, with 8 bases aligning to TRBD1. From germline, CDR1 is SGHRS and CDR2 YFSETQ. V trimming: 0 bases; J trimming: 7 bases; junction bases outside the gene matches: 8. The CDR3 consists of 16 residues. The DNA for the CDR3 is TGCGCCAGCAGCTTGGGGACAGGGACTTGGAGCGGGGAGCTGTTTTTT. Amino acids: CASSLGTGTWSGELFF.

CDR3 in amino acids: CASFRRGAGNTIYF. CDR3 DNA sequence: TGTGCCAGCTTCCGACGGGGAGCTGGAAACACCATATATTTT. V usage is TRBV28 and J usage is TRBJ1-3, with D uncertain. Trimming took off 8 bases at V and 2 bases at J, with 13 bases between the two ends. Germline CDR1 reads MDHEN; CDR2 reads SYDVKM. The length of the CDR3 is 14 residues.

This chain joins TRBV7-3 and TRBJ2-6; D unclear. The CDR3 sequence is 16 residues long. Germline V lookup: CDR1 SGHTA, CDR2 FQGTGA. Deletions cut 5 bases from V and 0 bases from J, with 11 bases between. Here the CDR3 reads CASSPDRNSGANVLTF. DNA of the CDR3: TGTGCCAGCAGCCCGGACCGAAACTCTGGGGCCAACGTCCTGACTTTC.

The CDR3 reads CSVETGKNTEAFF. CDR3 nucleotide sequence: TGCAGCGTTGAGACAGGGAAGAACACTGAAGCTTTCTTT. The J gene is TRBJ1-1, the V gene TRBV29-1; TRBD1 aligns across 7 bases. After removal of 3 bases from V and 1 base from J, the junction contained 2 bases not matched to a gene. This CDR3 is built from 13 residues. The germline V gene encodes CDR1 SQVTM and CDR2 ANQGSEA.

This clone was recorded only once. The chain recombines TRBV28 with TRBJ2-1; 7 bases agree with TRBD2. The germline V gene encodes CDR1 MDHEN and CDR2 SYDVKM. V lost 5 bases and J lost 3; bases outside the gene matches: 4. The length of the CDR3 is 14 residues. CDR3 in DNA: TGTGCCAGCAGTGTCCGGGACTACTACAATGAGCAGTTCTTC. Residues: CASSVRDYYNEQFF.

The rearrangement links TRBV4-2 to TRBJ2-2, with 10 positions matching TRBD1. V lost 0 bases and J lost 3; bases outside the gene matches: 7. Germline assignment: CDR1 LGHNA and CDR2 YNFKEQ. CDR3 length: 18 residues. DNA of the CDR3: TGTGCCAGCAGCCAAGAATATTTGGGACAGGGGTACACCGGGGAGCTGTTTTTT. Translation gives CASSQEYLGQGYTGELFF.

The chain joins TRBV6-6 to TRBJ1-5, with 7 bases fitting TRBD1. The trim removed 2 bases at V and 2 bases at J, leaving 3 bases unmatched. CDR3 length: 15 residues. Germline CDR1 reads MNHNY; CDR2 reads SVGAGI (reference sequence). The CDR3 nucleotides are TGTGCCAGCAGTTACCCCGGGACAGGCAATCAGCCCCAGCATTTT. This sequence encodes CASSYPGTGNQPQHF.

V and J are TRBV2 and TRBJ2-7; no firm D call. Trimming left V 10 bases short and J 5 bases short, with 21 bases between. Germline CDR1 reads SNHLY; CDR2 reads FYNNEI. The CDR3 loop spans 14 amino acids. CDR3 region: CATSKSAYEDEQYF. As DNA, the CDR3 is TGTGCCACTTCAAAGTCAGCTTATGAGGACGAGCAGTACTTC. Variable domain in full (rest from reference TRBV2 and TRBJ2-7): EPEVTQTPSHQVTQMGQEVILRCVPISNHLYFYWYRQILGQKVEFLVSFYNNEISEKSEIFDDQFSVERPDGSNFTLKIRSTKLEDSAMYFCATSKSAYEDEQYFGPGTRLTVT.

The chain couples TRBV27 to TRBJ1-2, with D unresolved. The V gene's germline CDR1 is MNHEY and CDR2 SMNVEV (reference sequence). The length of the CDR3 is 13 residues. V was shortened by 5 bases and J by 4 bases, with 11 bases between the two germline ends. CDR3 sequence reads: CASSGLTGYGYTF. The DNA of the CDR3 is TGTGCCAGCAGTGGCCTAACGGGCTATGGCTACACCTTC.

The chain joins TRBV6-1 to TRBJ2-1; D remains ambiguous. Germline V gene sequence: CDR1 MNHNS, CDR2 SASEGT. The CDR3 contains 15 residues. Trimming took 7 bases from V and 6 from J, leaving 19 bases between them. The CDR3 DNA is TGTGCCAGCAATAAGGAAGGGCTCCCGTCCAATGAGCAGTTCTTC. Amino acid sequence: CASNKEGLPSNEQFF.

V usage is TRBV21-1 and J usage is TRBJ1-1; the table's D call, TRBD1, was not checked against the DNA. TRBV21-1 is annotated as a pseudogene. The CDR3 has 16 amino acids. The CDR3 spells CASRQPRAAVPPEAFF. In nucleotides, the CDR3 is TGTGCCAGCAGACAACCCAGGGCGGCAGTGCCGCCTGAAGCTTTCTTT.

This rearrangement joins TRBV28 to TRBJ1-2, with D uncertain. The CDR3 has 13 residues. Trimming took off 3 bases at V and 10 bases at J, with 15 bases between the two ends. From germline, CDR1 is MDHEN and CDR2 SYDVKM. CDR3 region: CASSFTGNPDYTF. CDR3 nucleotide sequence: TGTGCCAGCAGTTTCACCGGGAATCCTGACTACACCTTC.

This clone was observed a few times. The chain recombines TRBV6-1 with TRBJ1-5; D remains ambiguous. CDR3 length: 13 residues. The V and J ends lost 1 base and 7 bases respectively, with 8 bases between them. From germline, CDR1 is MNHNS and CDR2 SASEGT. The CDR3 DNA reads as TGTGCCAGCAGTGAAGATCGGGGACAGCCCCAGCATTTT. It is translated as CASSEDRGQPQHF.

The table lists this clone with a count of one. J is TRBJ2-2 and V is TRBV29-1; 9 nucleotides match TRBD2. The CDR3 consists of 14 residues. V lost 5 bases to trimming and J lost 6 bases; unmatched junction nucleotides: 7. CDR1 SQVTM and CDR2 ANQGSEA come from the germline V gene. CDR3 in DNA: TGCAGCGTTAGGACTAGCGAGTTCGCCGGGGAGCTGTTTTTT. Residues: CSVRTSEFAGELFF.

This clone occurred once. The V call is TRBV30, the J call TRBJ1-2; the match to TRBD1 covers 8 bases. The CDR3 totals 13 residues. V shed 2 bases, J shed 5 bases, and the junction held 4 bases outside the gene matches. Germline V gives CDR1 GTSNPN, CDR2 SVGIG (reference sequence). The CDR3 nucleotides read TGTGCCTGGAGTACGGACAGGGTTTATGGCTACACCTTC. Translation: CAWSTDRVYGYTF.

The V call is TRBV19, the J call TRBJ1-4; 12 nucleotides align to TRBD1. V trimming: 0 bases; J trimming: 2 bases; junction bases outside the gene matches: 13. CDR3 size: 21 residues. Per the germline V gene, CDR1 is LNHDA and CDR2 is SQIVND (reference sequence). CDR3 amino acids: CASSIDRVSLGQGATNEKLFF. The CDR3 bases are TGTGCCAGTAGTATAGATCGAGTGAGTCTGGGACAGGGGGCGACTAATGAAAAACTGTTTTTT. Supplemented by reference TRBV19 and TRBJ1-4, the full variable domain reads DGGITQSPKYLFRKEGQNVTLSCEQNLNHDAMYWYRQDPGQGLRLIYYSQIVNDFQKGDIAEGYSVSREKKESFPLTVTSAQKNPTAFYLCASSIDRVSLGQGATNEKLFFGSGTQLSVL.

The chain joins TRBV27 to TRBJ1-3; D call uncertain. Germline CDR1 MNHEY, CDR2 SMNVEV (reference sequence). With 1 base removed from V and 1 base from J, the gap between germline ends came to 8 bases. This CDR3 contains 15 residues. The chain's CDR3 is CASSLFSGSGNTIYF. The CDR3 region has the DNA TGTGCCAGCAGTTTATTTTCTGGATCTGGAAACACCATATATTTT.

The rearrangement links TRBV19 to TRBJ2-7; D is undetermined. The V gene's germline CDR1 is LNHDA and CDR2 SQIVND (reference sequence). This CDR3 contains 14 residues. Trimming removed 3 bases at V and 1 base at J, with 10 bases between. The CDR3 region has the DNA TGTGCCAGTAGTATCGCAGGCCTTTCCTACGAGCAGTACTTC. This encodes CASSIAGLSYEQYF.

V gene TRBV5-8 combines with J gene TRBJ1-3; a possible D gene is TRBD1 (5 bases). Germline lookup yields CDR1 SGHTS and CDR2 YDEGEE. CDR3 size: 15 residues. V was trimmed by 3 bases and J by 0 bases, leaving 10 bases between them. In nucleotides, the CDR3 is TGTGCCAGCAGCTGGGGGACTTCCTCTGGAAACACCATATATTTT. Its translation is CASSWGTSSGNTIYF.

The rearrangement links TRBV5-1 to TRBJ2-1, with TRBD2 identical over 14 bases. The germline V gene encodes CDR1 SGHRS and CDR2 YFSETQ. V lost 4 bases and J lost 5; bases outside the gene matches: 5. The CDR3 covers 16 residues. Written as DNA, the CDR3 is TGCGCCAGCAGCATAGGACTAGCGGGAGGACACAATGAGCAGTTCTTC. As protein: CASSIGLAGGHNEQFF.